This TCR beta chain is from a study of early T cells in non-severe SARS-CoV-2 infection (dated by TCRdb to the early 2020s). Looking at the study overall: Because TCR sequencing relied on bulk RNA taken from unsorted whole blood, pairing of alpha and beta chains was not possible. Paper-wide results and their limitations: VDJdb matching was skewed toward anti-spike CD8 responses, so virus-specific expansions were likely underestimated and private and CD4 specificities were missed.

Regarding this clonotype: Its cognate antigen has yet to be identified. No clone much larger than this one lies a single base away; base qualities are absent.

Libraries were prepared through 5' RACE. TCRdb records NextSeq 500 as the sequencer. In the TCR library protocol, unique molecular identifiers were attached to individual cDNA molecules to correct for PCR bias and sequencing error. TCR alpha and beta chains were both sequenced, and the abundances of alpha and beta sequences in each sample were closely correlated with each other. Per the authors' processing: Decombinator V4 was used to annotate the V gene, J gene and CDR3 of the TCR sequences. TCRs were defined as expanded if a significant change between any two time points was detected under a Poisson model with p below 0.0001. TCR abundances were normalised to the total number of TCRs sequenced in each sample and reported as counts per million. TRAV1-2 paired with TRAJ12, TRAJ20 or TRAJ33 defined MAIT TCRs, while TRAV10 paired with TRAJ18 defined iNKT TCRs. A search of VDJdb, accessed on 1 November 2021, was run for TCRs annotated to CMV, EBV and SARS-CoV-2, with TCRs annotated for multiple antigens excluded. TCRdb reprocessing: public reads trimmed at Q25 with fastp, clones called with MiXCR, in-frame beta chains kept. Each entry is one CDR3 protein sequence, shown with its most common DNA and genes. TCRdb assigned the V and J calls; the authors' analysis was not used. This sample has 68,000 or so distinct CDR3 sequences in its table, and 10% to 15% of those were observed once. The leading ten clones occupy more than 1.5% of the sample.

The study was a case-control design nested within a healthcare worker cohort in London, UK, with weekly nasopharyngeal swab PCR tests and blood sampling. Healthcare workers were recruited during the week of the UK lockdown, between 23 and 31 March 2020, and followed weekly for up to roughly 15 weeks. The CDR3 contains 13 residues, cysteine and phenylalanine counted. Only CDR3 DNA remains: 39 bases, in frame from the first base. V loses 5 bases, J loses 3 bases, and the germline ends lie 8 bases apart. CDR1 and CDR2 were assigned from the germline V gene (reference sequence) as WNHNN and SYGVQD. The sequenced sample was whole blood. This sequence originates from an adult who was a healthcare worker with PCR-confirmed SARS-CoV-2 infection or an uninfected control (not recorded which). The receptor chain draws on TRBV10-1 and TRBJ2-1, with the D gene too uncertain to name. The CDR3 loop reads CASSPVRYNEQFF. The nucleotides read TGCGCCAGCAGTCCTGTTCGCTACAATGAGCAGTTCTTC.